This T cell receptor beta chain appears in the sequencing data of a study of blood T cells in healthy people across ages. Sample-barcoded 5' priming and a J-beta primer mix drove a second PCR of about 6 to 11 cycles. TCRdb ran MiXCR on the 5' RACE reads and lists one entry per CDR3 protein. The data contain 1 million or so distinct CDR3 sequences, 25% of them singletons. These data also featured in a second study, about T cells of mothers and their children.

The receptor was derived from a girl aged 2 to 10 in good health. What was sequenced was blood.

In nucleotides, the CDR3 is TGTGCCAGCAGTTTATGGATAGGATCTGGGGCCAACGTCCTGACTTTC. This sequence encodes CASSLWIGSGANVLTF. The chain carries TRBV12-3 or TRBV12-4 and TRBJ2-6, with no clear D. The CDR3 loop spans 16 amino acids. With 2 bases removed from V and 1 base from J, the gap between germline ends came to 9 bases.